This TCR beta chain stems from a study of PD-1 blockade in classical Hodgkin lymphoma. Study-wide results and limits: There remain no defined causes for the repertoire differences, which possibly reflect disease activity or prior therapy.

To note about this clone: Its antigen is still unknown.

The length of the CDR3 is 14 residues. Germline-derived CDR1 and CDR2 are MNHEY and SVGAGI. V was shortened by 0 bases and J by 5 bases, with 8 bases between the two germline ends. Each patient's relapse followed autologous stem cell transplantation, and brentuximab vedotin exposure varied. Data came from immunoSEQ multiplex PCR; TCRdb stores just in-frame clones and leaves some out. The sample lists some 84,000 clones; roughly 90% were seen once. The sequencing here drew on peripheral blood mononuclear cells (PBMCs), taken at baseline. The clonotype originates from a human donor with classical Hodgkin lymphoma. The V gene is TRBV6-5, the J gene TRBJ2-1; TRBD1 might be the D (6 bases). CDR3 sequence reads: CASSYSGDNNEQFF. The DNA for the CDR3 is TGTGCCAGCAGTTACTCGGGGGACAACAATGAGCAGTTCTTC.